The subject of this entry is one T cell receptor beta chain. Per the study methods: Quantification of nucleated cells was approximated via reference gene primer amplification. Generated by immunoSEQ multiplex PCR, the TCRdb table keeps only in-frame clones and is missing some. For V, J and clone size, that table is used; D and trimming come from the DNA. The sample includes about 500,000 clones, roughly 89% of them seen just once. The CDR3 extends over 15 amino acids. Germline V gene sequence: CDR1 MGHRA, CDR2 YSYEKL. Losses at the gene ends were 4 bases for V and 5 bases for J; bases not matched to a gene: 7. The data were obtained in a study of blood T cell repertoires in COVID-19. For the study at large: Sites in the United States, Italy and Spain provided acute and convalescent COVID-19 samples.

The sample was peripheral blood. The V gene is TRBV4-1, the J gene TRBJ2-2; TRBD2 aligns across 7 bases. The receptor was derived from a man aged 18 to 30 with COVID-19, enrolled during active disease. CDR3 sequence reads: CASSRASGGTGELFF. The CDR3 DNA reads TGCGCCAGCAGCCGGGCTTCGGGGGGAACCGGGGAGCTGTTTTTT.